Below, 21 T cell receptor beta chains from the same sample are listed, as sequenced in a study of T cell responses to AZD1222 COVID-19 vaccine. Repertoires were generated with immunoSEQ multiplex PCR, while TCRdb's copy carries only in-frame clones and drops some. The sample yields nearly 110,000 clones, 89% seen once. The starting material was peripheral blood, obtained on day 0 of AZD1222 vaccination. Source of these receptors: an adult in good health.

The chain combines TRBV9 with TRBJ2-7, with 11 bases aligning to TRBD2. V dropped 4 bases and J dropped 4; count of bases not matched to a gene: 4. Germline CDR1 reads SGDLS; CDR2 reads YYNGEE. The CDR3 totals 14 residues. CDR3 DNA sequence: TGTGCCAGCAGCCCGGGACTAGCGGATTACGAGCAGTACTTC. Residues: CASSPGLADYEQYF.

A single count supports this clone. The CDR3 coding sequence is TGTGCCAGCAGCGGGGGGAATTCACCCCTCCACTTT. Its translation: CASSGGNSPLHF. The chain employs TRBV9 and TRBJ1-6; TRBD1 might be the D (5 bases). Germline loops: CDR1 SGDLS, CDR2 YYNGEE. The CDR3 is made up of 12 amino acids. The V end was cut by 3 bases, the J end by 7 bases, with 5 bases between.

This chain joins TRBV5-4 and TRBJ2-7; D unresolved. The CDR3 contains 15 residues. V gave up 3 bases and J gave up 0 bases, with 13 bases separating them. Looked up from germline, CDR1 is SGHNT and CDR2 is YYREEE (reference sequence). Here the CDR3 reads CASSYQTVSSYEQYF. The CDR3, as DNA: TGTGCCAGCAGCTATCAGACGGTTAGCTCCTACGAGCAGTACTTC.

The rearrangement joins TRBV5-1 to TRBJ1-5, with a possible D match to TRBD1 (5 bases). Germline assignment: CDR1 SGHRS and CDR2 YFSETQ. V lost 4 bases, J lost 5 bases, and 10 bases lay in between. The CDR3 is made up of 13 amino acids. Written as DNA, the CDR3 is TGCGCCAGCAGCCAAGAGACAGATCAGCCCCAGCATTTT. Translation: CASSQETDQPQHF.

This clone was recorded many times. The chain recombines TRBV5-6 with TRBJ1-5; D ambiguous. Between the trimmed V and J ends, which lost 1 base and 9 bases, there was a span of 17 bases. CDR1 is SGHDT and CDR2 is YYEEEE in the germline V gene. This CDR3 has 15 amino acids. CDR3 residues: CASSLFSVPGWPQHF. The DNA of the CDR3 is TGTGCCAGCAGCTTGTTCTCAGTCCCTGGTTGGCCCCAGCATTTT.

J is TRBJ2-7 and V is TRBV28, with D unclear. The germline CDR1 and CDR2 sequences are MDHEN and SYDVKM. V shed 2 bases and J shed 3 bases, with 2 bases lying between them. CDR3 length: 11 residues. The CDR3 DNA reads TGTGCCAGCAGTTTAAACTACGAGCAGTACTTC. Protein: CASSLNYEQYF.

In its sample, this clone was seen a few times. The chain is built from TRBV29-1 and TRBJ2-7; D gene uncertain. CDR1 and CDR2 from the germline V gene are SQVTM and ANQGSEA. V lost 4 bases and J 2 bases, leaving 12 bases between the germline ends. The CDR3 is made up of 13 amino acids. In nucleotides, the CDR3 is TGCAGCGTTGCTGGCGCATCTACCTACGAGCAGTACTTC. This encodes CSVAGASTYEQYF.

The V and J genes are TRBV21-1 and TRBJ2-7; the table calls TRBD1, which could not be checked here. TRBV21-1 counts as a pseudogene. CDR3 length: 16 residues. The CDR3 reads CASSKEEETGWYEQYF. Here the CDR3 DNA reads TGTGCCAGCAGCAAAGAAGAGGAGACAGGCTGGTACGAGCAGTACTTC.

This chain links TRBV29-1 with TRBJ1-1; D call uncertain. This CDR3 is 13 amino acids long. The germline V gene encodes CDR1 SQVTM and CDR2 ANQGSEA. Trimming left V 6 bases short and J 4 bases short, with 15 bases between. The DNA for the CDR3 is TGCAGCGTCGTAGCGCGGTGGGGCACTGAAGCTTTCTTT. Its protein is CSVVARWGTEAFF.

The chain joins TRBV18 to TRBJ1-2; tentatively, D is TRBD1 (5 bases). V was pared by 0 bases and J by 8 bases, with 13 bases between. In germline, CDR1 is KGHSH, CDR2 LQKENI. The CDR3 has 14 residues. This CDR3 reads CASSPPGRERGYTF. CDR3 coding DNA: TGTGCCAGCTCACCACCAGGCAGGGAAAGAGGCTACACCTTC.

This chain uses TRBV7-2 with TRBJ2-5; D unresolved. The germline V gene has CDR1 SGHTA and CDR2 FQGNSA. Trimming removed 5 bases from V and 5 bases from J, with 12 bases in between. The CDR3 contains 13 residues. CDR3 sequence: CASSGIQRETQYF. Here the CDR3 DNA reads TGTGCCAGCAGCGGCATCCAACGGGAGACCCAGTACTTC.

The genes are TRBV7-9 and TRBJ1-4, with TRBD1 matching 9 bases. CDR1 and CDR2 from the germline V gene are SEHNR and FQNEAQ (reference sequence). The ends lost 4 bases at V and 7 bases at J; junction bases unmatched: 4. The CDR3 totals 14 residues. CDR3 in DNA: TGTGCCAGCAGCTCCGGGACAGGGAGTGAAAAACTGTTTTTT. Protein: CASSSGTGSEKLFF.

This CDR3 reads CATSGRTSGYNEQFF. DNA of the CDR3: TGTGCCACCAGCGGGAGGACTAGCGGTTACAATGAGCAGTTCTTC. V is TRBV15 and J is TRBJ2-1, with TRBD2 matching 10 bases. In germline, CDR1 is LNHNV, CDR2 YYDKDF (reference sequence). CDR3 length equals 15 residues. With 5 bases clipped from V and 4 bases from J, the junction kept 5 bases outside the gene matches.

DNA for the CDR3: TGTGCCAGCAGTTGGGACAGGCCGCCGACCTTC. Translating gives CASSWDRPPTF. The V gene is TRBV6-5, the J gene TRBJ1-2; 8 bases align to TRBD1. Germline CDR1 is MNHEY and CDR2 is SVGAGI. This CDR3 has 11 amino acids. V shed 4 bases and J 14 bases; nucleotides not matched to a gene: 6.

The gene calls are TRBV4-3 and TRBJ2-1; D might be TRBD1 (6 bases). The CDR3 is 15 residues long. CDR1 is LGHNA, CDR2 YSLEER, per germline. Trimming pared 0 bases from V and 8 bases from J, leaving 14 bases between. CDR3 sequence (DNA): TGCGCCAGCAGCCAAGAAGGGGGTAGCATCCATGAGCAGTTCTTC. This translates into CASSQEGGSIHEQFF.

The chain recombines TRBV19 with TRBJ1-5, with TRBD1 matching over 7 bases. Germline values: CDR1 LNHDA, CDR2 SQIVND (reference sequence). V gave up 4 bases and J gave up 0 bases; unmatched junction bases: 9. The CDR3 covers 17 residues. The chain's CDR3 is CASSNRGGGNSNQPQHF. CDR3 nucleotide sequence: TGTGCCAGTAGTAACAGGGGAGGAGGGAATAGCAATCAGCCCCAGCATTTT.

V gene TRBV29-1 combines with J gene TRBJ2-1, with D possibly being TRBD1 or TRBD2 (5 bases each). Germline CDR1 is SQVTM and CDR2 is ANQGSEA. V lost 5 bases and J lost 6, with 11 bases in between. The CDR3 is 12 amino acids. CDR3 in amino acids: CSVRPGPNEQFF. CDR3 sequence (DNA): TGCAGCGTTCGGCCGGGACCCAATGAGCAGTTCTTC.

The J gene is TRBJ2-2, the V gene TRBV9, with 10 nucleotides matching TRBD2. The ends lost 2 bases at V and 4 bases at J; junction bases unmatched: 2. This CDR3 has 15 residues. Germline assignment: CDR1 SGDLS and CDR2 YYNGEE. The CDR3 nucleotides are TGTGCCAGCAGCGTTAGCGGGAGGCGCACCGGGGAGCTGTTTTTT. As protein: CASSVSGRRTGELFF.

J is TRBJ2-3 and V is TRBV7-2, with D tentatively TRBD2 (5 bases). The CDR3 has 13 residues. The germline gives CDR1 SGHTA, CDR2 FQGNSA. Trimming removed 5 bases from V and 6 bases from J, with 12 bases in between. The CDR3 is CASSPGPGDTQYF. The CDR3 nucleotides read TGTGCCAGCAGCCCCGGTCCGGGGGATACGCAGTATTTT.

V gene TRBV16 combines with J gene TRBJ1-2; D not certain. Germline V gives CDR1 KGHSY, CDR2 FQNENV. Trimming took off 2 bases at V and 0 bases at J, with 13 bases between the two ends. The CDR3 has 16 residues. DNA for the CDR3: TGTGCCAGCAGCCAAGAGGACGGAAAAGCTAACTATGGCTACACCTTC. Encoded protein: CASSQEDGKANYGYTF. The full variable domain, in which reference TRBV16 and TRBJ1-2 provide the parts outside the CDR3, is GEEVAQTPKHLVRGEGQKAKLYCAPIKGHSYVFWYQQVLKNEFKFLISFQNENVFDETGMPKERFSAKCLPNSPCSLEIQATKLEDSAVYFCASSQEDGKANYGYTFGSGTRLTVV.

With regard to this clone: The sample holds other DNA sequences that translate to the same CDR3. V gene TRBV6-5 combines with J gene TRBJ1-5; no clear D gene. Germline lookup yields CDR1 MNHEY and CDR2 SVGAGI. The CDR3 has 14 residues. V dropped 2 bases and J dropped 2 bases, with 7 bases sitting between them. The CDR3 protein is CASSYRGGNQPQHF. DNA of the CDR3: TGTGCCAGCAGTTACCGTGGAGGCAATCAGCCCCAGCATTTT.